These T cell receptor beta chains were read from a single sample in a study of blood T cell repertoires in COVID-19. TCRdb's copy holds only in-frame clones and misses some; the assay was immunoSEQ multiplex PCR. Of around 56,000 clones detected, over 80% appear once; the ten largest clones hold under 7.5%. The specimen was peripheral blood. All receptors come from an older woman with active or convalescent COVID-19. CDR3s include the opening cysteine and the closing phenylalanine or tryptophan. D genes are given only for firm matches.

d_call	v_call	j_call	cdr3_aa	cdr3_nt
TRBD1	TRBV24-1	TRBJ1-6	CATSEIDRVGSPLHF	TGTGCCACCAGTGAAATTGACAGGGTTGGATCACCCCTCCACTTT
TRBD2	TRBV3-1/TRBV3-2	TRBJ2-3	CASSLRAGAGTDTQYF	TGTGCCAGCAGCTTGCGAGCGGGGGCCGGCACAGATACGCAGTATTTT
TRBD2	TRBV5-1	TRBJ2-1	CASSLATLAGGLREQFF	TGCGCCAGCAGCTTGGCCACGTTGGCGGGGGGGCTGAGGGAGCAGTTCTTC
-	TRBV11-3	TRBJ2-3	CASSLTSSTDTQYF	TGTGCCAGCAGCTTAACATCCTCCACAGATACGCAGTATTTT
-	TRBV28	TRBJ2-7	CASSLEVDRPVSNF	TGTGCCAGCAGCTTAGAGGTAGACAGACCTGTCTCGAACTTC
TRBD1	TRBV28	TRBJ1-6	CASSLGTGNSPLHF	TGTGCCAGCAGTTTGGGGACAGGGAATTCACCCCTCCACTTT
-	TRBV7-9	TRBJ1-1	CASSLQGMNTEAFF	TGTGCCAGCAGCTTACAGGGGATGAACACTGAAGCTTTCTTT
TRBD1	TRBV10-3	TRBJ2-1	CAISESGQSYYNEQFF	TGTGCCATCAGTGAGTCGGGACAGTCGTACTACAATGAGCAGTTCTTC
TRBD2	TRBV5-4	TRBJ2-3	CASSLDGREGADTQYF	TGTGCCAGCAGCTTGGACGGGCGGGAGGGCGCAGATACGCAGTATTTT
TRBD2	TRBV5-4	TRBJ2-5	CASSWGLAGDEETQYF	TGTGCCAGCAGCTGGGGACTAGCGGGAGATGAAGAGACCCAGTACTTC
-	TRBV2	TRBJ1-2	CASRPITGFVDGYTF	TGTGCCAGCAGGCCAATTACAGGGTTCGTTGATGGCTACACCTTC
-	TRBV2	TRBJ2-1	CASSERLADNEQFF	TGTGCCAGCAGTGAAAGATTGGCCGACAATGAGCAGTTCTTC
-	TRBV6-2/TRBV6-3	TRBJ1-2	CASSYFRDYGYTF	TGTGCCAGCAGTTACTTCAGGGACTATGGCTACACCTTC